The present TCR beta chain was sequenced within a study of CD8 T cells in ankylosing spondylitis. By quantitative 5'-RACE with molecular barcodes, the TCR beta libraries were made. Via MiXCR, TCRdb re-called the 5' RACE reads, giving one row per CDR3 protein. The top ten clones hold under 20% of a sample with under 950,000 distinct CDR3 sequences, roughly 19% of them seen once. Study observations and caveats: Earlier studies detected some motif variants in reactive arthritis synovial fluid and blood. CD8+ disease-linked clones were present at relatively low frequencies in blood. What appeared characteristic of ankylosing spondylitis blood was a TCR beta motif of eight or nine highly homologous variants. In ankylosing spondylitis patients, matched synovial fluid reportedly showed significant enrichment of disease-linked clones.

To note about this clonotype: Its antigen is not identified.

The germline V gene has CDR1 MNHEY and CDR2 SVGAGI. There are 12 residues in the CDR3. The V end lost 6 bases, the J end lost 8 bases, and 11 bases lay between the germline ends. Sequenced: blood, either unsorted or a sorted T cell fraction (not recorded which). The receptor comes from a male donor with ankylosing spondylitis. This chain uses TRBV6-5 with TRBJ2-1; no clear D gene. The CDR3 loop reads CASRSGNDEQFF. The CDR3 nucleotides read TGTGCCAGCAGATCAGGAAATGATGAGCAGTTCTTC.